Listed below are T cell receptor beta chains from one sample, sequenced in a study of post-analysis software for immune sequencing data. Each CDR3 protein gets one entry after TCRdb re-called the PCR reads with MiXCR. The sample comprises approximately 690,000 distinct CDR3 sequences, approximately 59% of which are singletons, and about 11% rests with the top ten. The sample comprised blood. Receptors were obtained from a girl aged 2 to 10 with multiple sclerosis. CDR3s include the opening cysteine and the closing phenylalanine or tryptophan. A D gene is named only where the DNA matches it firmly. Clone size is given for some rows only: seen once, a few or many times, or a class if the clone is expanded.

D gene	clone size	V gene	J gene	CDR3 DNA	CDR3 protein
NA	NA	TRBV29-1	TRBJ1-2	TGCAGCGTTGAATGGCCCGGGAGTGGCTACACCTTC	CSVEWPGSGYTF
NA	NA	TRBV4-1	TRBJ1-1	TGCGCCAGCAGCCAACAGGGGAGCTCCATGAACACTGAAGCTTTCTTT	CASSQQGSSMNTEAFF
TRBD2	NA	TRBV9	TRBJ2-7	TGTGCCAGCAGCGTGACTAGCGGGACTGATTCCTACGAGCAGTACTTC	CASSVTSGTDSYEQYF
TRBD1	NA	TRBV12-3/TRBV12-4	TRBJ2-1	TGTGCCAGCAGTACCGGACAGGGGAGTTGGAATGAGCAGTTCTTC	CASSTGQGSWNEQFF
NA	NA	TRBV7-2	TRBJ2-1	TGTGCCAGCAGCTTAGCGGGGAGTACCTCCTACAATGAGCAGTTCTTC	CASSLAGSTSYNEQFF
TRBD1	NA	TRBV6-1	TRBJ2-4	TGTGCCAGCAGTGCCTCCCGGACAGGGGTAGCCAAAAACATTCAGTACTTC	CASSASRTGVAKNIQYF
TRBD2	once	TRBV29-1	TRBJ2-5	TGCAGCGGTGGGGGGGAGTCAATCGGAGAGACCCAGTACTTC	CSGGGESIGETQYF
TRBD2	NA	TRBV25-1	TRBJ2-7	TGTGCCAGCAGTGAATTAGGTAGCGGGAGCCCCGGCTACGAGCAGTACTTC	CASSELGSGSPGYEQYF
TRBD2	NA	TRBV7-7	TRBJ2-5	TGTGCTAGCAGTAGCGGGATCAAGGAGACCCAGTACTTC	CASSSGIKETQYF
TRBD1	NA	TRBV28	TRBJ2-7	TGTGCCAGCAGTGAACAGGGGCGCTCCTACAAGCAGTACTTC	CASSEQGRSYKQYF
TRBD1	NA	TRBV20-1	TRBJ1-2	TGCAGTGCCGGTAACAGGGGGCCGAGCTATGGCTACACCTTC	CSAGNRGPSYGYTF
NA	few	TRBV7-9	TRBJ2-5	TGTGCCAGCAGCTTAGCTGGGCGGCCGCAAGAGACCCAGTACTTC	CASSLAGRPQETQYF
TRBD2	NA	TRBV5-1	TRBJ2-7	TGCGCCAGCAGCAGTACCGGGACTAGCGGGAGGAATGAGCAGTACTTC	CASSSTGTSGRNEQYF
NA	NA	TRBV25-1	TRBJ2-1	TGTGCCAGTTCCGAGAGCGTCAATGAGCAGTTCTTC	CASSESVNEQFF
TRBD2	NA	TRBV9	TRBJ2-5	TGTGCCAGCAGCGTAGCCGGGAGGAGGAAAGAGACCCAGTACTTC	CASSVAGRRKETQYF
TRBD1	NA	TRBV7-6	TRBJ2-1	TGTGCCAGCAGCTCCACAGGGGGCACCTACAATGAGCAGTTCTTC	CASSSTGGTYNEQFF
TRBD1	NA	TRBV9	TRBJ1-2	TGTGCCAGCAGCGAATGGGACAGCGGGAAAACTAACTATGGCTACACCTTC	CASSEWDSGKTNYGYTF
NA	few	TRBV6-5	TRBJ2-3	TGTGCCAGCAGGTCTAGCGCTTCAGATACGCAGTATTTT	CASRSSASDTQYF
NA	NA	TRBV7-6	TRBJ1-6	TGTGCCAGCAGCTCTGGGACGATTTCACCCCTCCACTTT	CASSSGTISPLHF
NA	NA	TRBV6-5	TRBJ1-1	TGTGCCAGCAGTTACTCGATGGGGAACACTGAAGCTTTCTTT	CASSYSMGNTEAFF
TRBD1	NA	TRBV5-1	TRBJ2-3	TGCGCCAGCAGCTTTTGGACAGGCGCAGATACGCAGTATTTT	CASSFWTGADTQYF
TRBD2	NA	TRBV30	TRBJ2-4	TGTGCCTGGAGCCCGGGACTAGCGGGAGAGAGGGACATTCAGTACTTC	CAWSPGLAGERDIQYF
TRBD2	NA	TRBV12-3/TRBV12-4	TRBJ2-3	TGTGCCAGCAGTTTCCGAACTAGCGGGGTCCACACAGATACGCAGTATTTT	CASSFRTSGVHTDTQYF
NA	NA	TRBV10-3	TRBJ1-2	TGTGCCATCAGTCCGCTGGGCCATTATGGCTACACCTTC	CAISPLGHYGYTF
NA	NA	TRBV6-5	TRBJ2-1	TGTGCCAGCAGTTATGGCGGGTTGGGGGACGATGAGCAGTTCTTC	CASSYGGLGDDEQFF
NA	few	TRBV12-5	TRBJ2-1	TGTGCTAGTGGTTTGAGGGGCAGGGATGAGCAGTTCTTC	CASGLRGRDEQFF
NA	NA	TRBV20-1	TRBJ2-5	TGCAGTGCGGGAACCCAGGGACTTGGGGAGACCCAGTACTTC	CSAGTQGLGETQYF
TRBD2	few	TRBV20-1	TRBJ2-3	TGCAGTGCTAGCCGTGCGGGAGATAGCACAGATACGCAGTATTTT	CSASRAGDSTDTQYF
NA	NA	TRBV11-2	TRBJ2-1	TGTGCCAGCAGCTTAGTGGGGTTCGGGGATGAGCAGTTCTTC	CASSLVGFGDEQFF
TRBD1	NA	TRBV20-1	TRBJ2-5	TGCAGTGCTAGACAGGGGGTGAGGTACCAAGAGACCCAGTACTTC	CSARQGVRYQETQYF
TRBD1	few	TRBV12-3/TRBV12-4	TRBJ2-7	TGTGCCAGCAGCCCGTACCGGGACAGGGGCCCCTACGAGCAGTACTTC	CASSPYRDRGPYEQYF
NA	NA	TRBV7-2	TRBJ2-7	TGTGCCAGCAGCTTAGACCGTAATCTGGGGACTCTGACCTACGAGCAGTACTTC	CASSLDRNLGTLTYEQYF
NA	NA	TRBV9	TRBJ2-7	TGTGCCAGCAGCGTAGAGCCCGCAGGGACACATCCCTACGAGCAGTACTTC	CASSVEPAGTHPYEQYF
NA	NA	TRBV7-2	TRBJ2-3	TGTGCCAGCAGCTTAGCGGGAGTGGTCACAGATACGCAGTATTTT	CASSLAGVVTDTQYF
TRBD2	many	TRBV13	TRBJ2-3	TGTGCCAGCAGCTTGGCGGGGGGGCCCGGGACAGATACGCAGTATTTT	CASSLAGGPGTDTQYF
NA	NA	TRBV29-1	TRBJ2-3	TGCAGCGTTGCAGGGAATAGGCAGGCAGATACGCAGTATTTT	CSVAGNRQADTQYF
TRBD2	NA	TRBV18	TRBJ2-7	TGTGCCAGCTCACACGCGCCGGGGGGTTTAAACGAGCAGTACTTC	CASSHAPGGLNEQYF
NA	NA	TRBV4-2	TRBJ1-1	TGTGCCAGCAGCCAAGATCCGGGAAGCACTGAAGCTTTCTTT	CASSQDPGSTEAFF
NA	once	TRBV7-7	TRBJ2-1	TGTGCCAGCAGCTTACAGGGGCTCCACAATGAGCAGTTCTTC	CASSLQGLHNEQFF
NA	NA	TRBV13	TRBJ1-1	TGTGCCAGCAGCTCGGATAACACTGAAGCTTTCTTT	CASSSDNTEAFF
NA	NA	TRBV2	TRBJ2-3	TGTGCCAGCAGCCCCACGAACCCGGGACTCCAGACGCAGTATTTT	CASSPTNPGLQTQYF
TRBD2	few	TRBV20-1	TRBJ2-1	TGCAGTGCTACTGACACGACTAGCGGGAGGGCCAACAATGAGCAGTTCTTC	CSATDTTSGRANNEQFF
TRBD2	few	TRBV20-1	TRBJ2-1	TGCAGTGCTAATAGCGGGGGGCCGGGGGATGAGCAGTTCTTC	CSANSGGPGDEQFF
NA	NA	TRBV5-1	TRBJ2-1	TGCGCCAGTAAAACAGGGAGCTCCTACAATGAGCAGTTCTTC	CASKTGSSYNEQFF
TRBD2	NA	TRBV6-5	TRBJ2-3	TGTGCCAGCAGTTTCTTCTTTAGCGGGAGCACAGATACGCAGTATTTT	CASSFFFSGSTDTQYF
TRBD2	NA	TRBV4-2	TRBJ2-3	TGTGCCAGCAGCTCCCGACCCCTAGTAGCGGGGGAAAGCACAGATACGCAGTATTTT	CASSSRPLVAGESTDTQYF
TRBD2	NA	TRBV2	TRBJ2-1	TGTGCCAGCAGCGCCCCGGGACTAGCGGACTACAATGAGCAGTTCTTC	CASSAPGLADYNEQFF
NA	NA	TRBV6-1	TRBJ1-6	TGTGCCAGCAGTGAAAAGACGCGTTTTCTTCAGGATTCACCCCTCCACTTT	CASSEKTRFLQDSPLHF
TRBD2	NA	TRBV6-5	TRBJ2-7	TGTGCCAGCAGTTACTCAAGAGCTAGCGGGGTCTCCTACGAGCAGTACTTC	CASSYSRASGVSYEQYF
NA	NA	TRBV6-5	TRBJ1-2	TGTGCCAGCAGCGTCCGAGGCTTAACCAACTATGGCTACACCTTC	CASSVRGLTNYGYTF
TRBD1	NA	TRBV29-1	TRBJ2-3	TGCAGCGTTGAAGATACAGGGGGATCGACAGATACGCAGTATTTT	CSVEDTGGSTDTQYF
NA	NA	TRBV7-6	TRBJ1-1	TGTGCCAGCAGCTTAGCGGTCAGGCGGAACACTGAAGCTTTCTTT	CASSLAVRRNTEAFF
NA	NA	TRBV27	TRBJ2-3	TGTGCCAGCAGTTTTCTTAAAAAGTCCGGTTACAGTAGCACAGATACGCAGTATTTT	CASSFLKKSGYSSTDTQYF
TRBD2	few	TRBV4-1	TRBJ2-7	TGCGCCAGCAGCCAAGTTAGGCGGGAGGGCCCCCACGAGCAGTACTTC	CASSQVRREGPHEQYF
NA	NA	TRBV25-1	TRBJ2-1	TGTGCCAGCAGTGAAGACGGCGCTGGAGGAGAGACCCAGTTCTTC	CASSEDGAGGETQFF
NA	few	TRBV20-1	TRBJ2-7	TGCAGTGCTAGAGTAACCCAGCAAGCGGGCGGAGCCCAGTACTTC	CSARVTQQAGGAQYF
NA	NA	TRBV25-1	TRBJ1-5	TGTGCCAGCAGTGAATGGGGCGGCAATCAGCCCCAGCATTTT	CASSEWGGNQPQHF